One and the same sample provided the 17 T cell receptor beta chains below, sequenced in a study of T cell changes during pregnancy in multiple sclerosis. Produced via immunoSEQ multiplex PCR; TCRdb's table is partial and in-frame only. The table shows some 100,000 clones, with roughly 90% occurring only once. Sample: peripheral blood, taken after pregnancy. Receptors were obtained from a female donor with multiple sclerosis, enrolled in a pregnancy study.

This clone has only one observation. The chain recombines TRBV7-2 with TRBJ2-7, with TRBD1 identical over 8 bases. Germline V gene sequence: CDR1 SGHTA, CDR2 FQGNSA. V lost 1 base to trimming and J lost 6 bases; unmatched junction nucleotides: 11. The CDR3 is 16 amino acids. The CDR3 DNA reads as TGTGCCAGCAGCTTAGGCGGATGGGACAGGTTGGGCGAGCAGTACTTC. Residues: CASSLGGWDRLGEQYF.

The V and J genes are TRBV28 and TRBJ1-4, with unresolved D. Trimming shortened V by 1 base and J by 5 bases, and 8 bases separated the two germline ends. Germline assignment: CDR1 MDHEN and CDR2 SYDVKM. The CDR3 contains 14 residues. Written as DNA, the CDR3 is TGTGCCAGCAGTTTATCAGTAAAGAATGAAAAACTGTTTTTT. Translating it yields CASSLSVKNEKLFF.

The chain uses TRBV5-1 and TRBJ1-1; 7 bases fit TRBD1. Germline assignment: CDR1 SGHRS and CDR2 YFSETQ. There are 15 residues in the CDR3. The trim removed 4 bases at V and 0 bases at J, leaving 6 bases unmatched. The CDR3 loop reads CASSRGQIMNTEAFF. CDR3 coding DNA: TGCGCCAGCAGCCGGGGACAGATCATGAACACTGAAGCTTTCTTT.

The J gene is TRBJ2-7, the V gene TRBV7-2; tentative D call: TRBD1 (6 bases). CDR3 length: 16 residues. In germline, CDR1 is SGHTA, CDR2 FQGNSA. Trimming pared 4 bases from V and 3 bases from J, leaving 19 bases between. The CDR3 region has the DNA TGTGCCAGCAGCTCGCCTACAGGGATTAAAGACTACGAGCAGTACTTC. Protein: CASSSPTGIKDYEQYF.

V and J are TRBV15 and TRBJ1-2, with D tentatively TRBD1 (5 bases). There are 15 residues in the CDR3. Germline V gene data show CDR1 as LNHNV and CDR2 as YYDKDF (reference sequence). V was cut by 5 bases and J by 1 base, with 14 bases left in between. CDR3 nucleotide sequence: TGTGCCACCAGCGGGGCGATCGCCGGTAACTATGGCTACACCTTC. Protein: CATSGAIAGNYGYTF.

The V and J genes are TRBV5-4 and TRBJ2-5, with 7 positions matching TRBD2. CDR1 SGHNT and CDR2 YYREEE come from the germline V gene (reference sequence). Trimming removed 4 bases from V and 1 base from J; junction bases left unmatched: 4. This CDR3 contains 14 residues. CDR3 bases: TGTGCCAGCAGCCCCGGGACTACCCAAGAGACCCAGTACTTC. Amino acid sequence: CASSPGTTQETQYF. Together with reference TRBV5-4 and TRBJ2-5, the CDR3 gives the full variable domain: ETGVTQSPTHLIKTRGQQVTLRCSSQSGHNTVSWYQQALGQGPQFIFQYYREEENGRGNFPPRFSGLQFPNYSSELNVNALELDDSALYLCASSPGTTQETQYFGPGTRLLVL.

The chain recombines TRBV7-3 with TRBJ1-4; D possibly corresponds to TRBD1 (5 bases). The CDR3 has 15 residues. Trimming pared 1 base from V and 8 bases from J, leaving 14 bases between. Germline V gene lookup returns CDR1 SGHTA and CDR2 FQGTGA. The CDR3 loop is CASSLSGSKGEKLFF. CDR3 sequence (DNA): TGTGCCAGCAGCTTAAGTGGCTCCAAGGGGGAAAAACTGTTTTTT. Based on the CDR3 plus reference TRBV7-3 and TRBJ1-4, the full variable domain is GAGVSQTPSNKVTEKGKYVELRCDPISGHTALYWYRQSLGQGPEFLIYFQGTGAADDSGLPNDRFFAVRPEGSVSTLKIQRTERGDSAVYLCASSLSGSKGEKLFFGSGTQLSVL.

V usage is TRBV10-3 and J usage is TRBJ1-1; D is uncertain. Germline assignment: CDR1 ENHRY and CDR2 SYGVKD. The CDR3 has 13 residues. The V end lost 4 bases, the J end lost 2 bases, and 8 bases lay between the germline ends. The CDR3 region is CAISVVSNTEAFF. The CDR3, as DNA: TGTGCCATCAGTGTAGTCTCCAACACTGAAGCTTTCTTT.

V and J are TRBV5-1 and TRBJ1-2, with TRBD1 as a possible D gene (5 bases). The ends were cut back, 0 bases at V and 3 bases at J, with 12 bases in the middle. CDR1 is SGHRS, CDR2 YFSETQ, per germline. The CDR3 spans 15 residues. CDR3 sequence: CASSLGGKVYYGYTF. CDR3 DNA: TGCGCCAGCAGCTTGGGGGGCAAGGTTTACTATGGCTACACCTTC.

The gene calls are TRBV9 and TRBJ1-2, with D uncertain. The ends were cut back, 0 bases at V and 6 bases at J, with 12 bases in the middle. CDR3 length: 14 amino acids. CDR1 and CDR2 (germline): SGDLS, YYNGEE. The CDR3 is CASSVAEVLDGYTF. DNA of the CDR3: TGTGCCAGCAGCGTAGCCGAGGTTTTGGATGGCTACACCTTC. The full variable domain, with the rest looked up from reference TRBV9 and TRBJ1-2, is DSGVTQTPKHLITATGQRVTLRCSPRSGDLSVYWYQQSLDQGLQFLIQYYNGEERAKGNILERFSAQQFPDLHSELNLSSLELGDSALYFCASSVAEVLDGYTFGSGTRLTVV.

The rearrangement links TRBV6-4 to TRBJ1-5, with 7 bases that match TRBD1. The trim removed 6 bases at V and 1 base at J, leaving 6 bases unmatched. There are 15 residues in the CDR3. Germline V gene data show CDR1 as MRHNA and CDR2 as SNTAGT. The CDR3 sequence is CASREGALSNQPQHF. CDR3 bases: TGTGCCAGCAGGGAGGGGGCTTTGAGCAATCAGCCCCAGCATTTT.

The chain has TRBV7-9 and TRBJ1-5; D call uncertain. The CDR3 covers 16 residues. Between the trimmed V and J ends, which lost 2 bases and 0 bases, there was a span of 11 bases. The germline V gene encodes CDR1 SEHNR and CDR2 FQNEAQ (reference sequence). This CDR3 reads CASSLMSGTSNQPQHF. Here the CDR3 DNA reads TGTGCCAGCAGCTTAATGTCAGGTACTAGCAATCAGCCCCAGCATTTT.

This chain uses TRBV7-2 with TRBJ1-3; TRBD1 aligns across 9 bases. This CDR3 has 17 residues. Germline V gives CDR1 SGHTA, CDR2 FQGNSA. With 2 bases clipped from V and 1 base from J, the junction kept 6 bases outside the gene matches. DNA for the CDR3: TGTGCCAGCAGCTTAATGGGACAGGGTGCGTCTGGAAACACCATATATTTT. It yields the protein CASSLMGQGASGNTIYF.

V usage is TRBV2 and J usage is TRBJ2-7; 7 positions match TRBD1. Trimming cost V 6 bases and J 6 bases; bases outside gene matches: 5. This CDR3 spans 12 amino acids. Germline loops: CDR1 SNHLY, CDR2 FYNNEI. CDR3 DNA sequence: TGTGCCAGCAGCCGGACAGGAACCGAGCAGTACTTC. It translates to CASSRTGTEQYF.

The chain combines TRBV13 with TRBJ1-3; D gene uncertain. Germline V gene sequence: CDR1 PRHDT, CDR2 FYEKMQ (reference sequence). V was clipped by 1 base and J by 8 bases, with 6 bases between them. The CDR3 contains 12 residues. CDR3 nucleotides: TGTGCCAGCAGCTTAGCCGTCCACACCATATATTTT. Translated: CASSLAVHTIYF.

The table lists this clone with a count of one. CDR3 in DNA: TGTGCCAGTAGTCCCCTCTATAATCAGCCCCAGCATTTT. It is translated as CASSPLYNQPQHF. V gene TRBV19 combines with J gene TRBJ1-5; D uncertain. CDR3 length equals 13 residues. Germline lookup yields CDR1 LNHDA and CDR2 SQIVND (reference sequence). V was pared by 5 bases and J by 4 bases, with 9 bases between.

CDR3 sequence: CASSIGTAYEQYF. In nucleotides, the CDR3 is TGCGCCAGCAGCATCGGGACAGCCTACGAGCAGTACTTC. The rearrangement joins TRBV5-1 to TRBJ2-7; 7 bases line up with TRBD1. V lost 4 bases, J lost 2 bases, and 3 bases stayed unmatched. The CDR3 has 13 amino acids. In germline, CDR1 is SGHRS, CDR2 YFSETQ.